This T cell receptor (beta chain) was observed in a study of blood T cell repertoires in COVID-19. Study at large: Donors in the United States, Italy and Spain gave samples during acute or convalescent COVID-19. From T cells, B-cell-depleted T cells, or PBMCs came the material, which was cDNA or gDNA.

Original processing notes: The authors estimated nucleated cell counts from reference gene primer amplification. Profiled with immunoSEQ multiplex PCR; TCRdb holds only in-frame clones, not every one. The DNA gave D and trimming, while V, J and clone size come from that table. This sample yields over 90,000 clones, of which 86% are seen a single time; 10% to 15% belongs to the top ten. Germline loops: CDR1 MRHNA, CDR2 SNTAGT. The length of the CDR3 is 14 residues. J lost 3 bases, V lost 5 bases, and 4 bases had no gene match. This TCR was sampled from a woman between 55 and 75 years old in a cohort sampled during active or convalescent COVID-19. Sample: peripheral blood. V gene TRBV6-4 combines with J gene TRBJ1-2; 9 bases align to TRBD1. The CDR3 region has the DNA TGTGCCAGCAGTCCGGGACAGGGATACTATGGCTACACCTTC. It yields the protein CASSPGQGYYGYTF.